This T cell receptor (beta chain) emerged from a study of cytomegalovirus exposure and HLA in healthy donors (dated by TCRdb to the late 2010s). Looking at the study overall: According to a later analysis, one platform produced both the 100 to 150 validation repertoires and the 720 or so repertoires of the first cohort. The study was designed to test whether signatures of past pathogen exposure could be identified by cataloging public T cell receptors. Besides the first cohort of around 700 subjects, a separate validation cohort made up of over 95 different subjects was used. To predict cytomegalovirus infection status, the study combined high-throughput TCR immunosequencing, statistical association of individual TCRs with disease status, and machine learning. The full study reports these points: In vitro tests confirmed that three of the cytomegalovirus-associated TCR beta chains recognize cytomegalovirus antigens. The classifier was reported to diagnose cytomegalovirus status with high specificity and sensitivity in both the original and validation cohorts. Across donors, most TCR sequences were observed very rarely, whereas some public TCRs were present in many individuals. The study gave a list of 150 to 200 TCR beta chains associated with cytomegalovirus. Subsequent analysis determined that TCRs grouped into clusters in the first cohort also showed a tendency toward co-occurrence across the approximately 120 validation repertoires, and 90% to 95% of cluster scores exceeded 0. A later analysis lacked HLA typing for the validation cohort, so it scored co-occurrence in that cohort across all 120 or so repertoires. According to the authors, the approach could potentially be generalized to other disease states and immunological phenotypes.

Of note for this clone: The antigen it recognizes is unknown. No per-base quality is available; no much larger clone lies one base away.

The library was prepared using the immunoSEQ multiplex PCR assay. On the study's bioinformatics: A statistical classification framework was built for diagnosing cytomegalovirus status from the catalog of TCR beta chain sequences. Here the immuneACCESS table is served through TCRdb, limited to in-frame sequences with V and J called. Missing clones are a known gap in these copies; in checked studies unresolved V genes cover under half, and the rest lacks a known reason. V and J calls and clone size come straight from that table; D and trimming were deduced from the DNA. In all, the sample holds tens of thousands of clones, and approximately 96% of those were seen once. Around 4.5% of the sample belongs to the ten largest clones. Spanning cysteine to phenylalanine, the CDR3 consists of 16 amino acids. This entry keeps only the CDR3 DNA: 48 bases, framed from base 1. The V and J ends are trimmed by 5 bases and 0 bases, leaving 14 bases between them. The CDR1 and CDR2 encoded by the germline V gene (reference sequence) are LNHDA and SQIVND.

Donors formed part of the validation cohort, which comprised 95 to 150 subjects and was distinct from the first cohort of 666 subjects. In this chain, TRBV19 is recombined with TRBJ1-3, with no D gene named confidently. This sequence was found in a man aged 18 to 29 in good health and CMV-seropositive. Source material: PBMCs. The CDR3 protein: CASSRSSVNSGNTIYF. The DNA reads TGTGCCAGTAGTCGGAGCAGCGTCAACTCTGGAAACACCATATATTTT. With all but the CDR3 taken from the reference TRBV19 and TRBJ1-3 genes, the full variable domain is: DGGITQSPKYLFRKEGQNVTLSCEQNLNHDAMYWYRQDPGQGLRLIYYSQIVNDFQKGDIAEGYSVSREKKESFPLTVTSAQKNPTAFYLCASSRSSVNSGNTIYFGEGSWLTVV.